The 28 T cell receptor beta chains in this list originate from one sample, sequenced in a study of T-cell reconstitution after alpha-beta-depleted transplantation in children (dated by TCRdb to the mid-2010s). The method was PCR. Data came from an Illumina HiSeq 2500. To normalize quantification of the TCRbeta repertoire, the TCR libraries were built with molecular barcoding that relied on unique molecular identifiers. The public reads were reanalyzed by TCRdb: fastp trimming at Q25, MiXCR alignment, in-frame beta chains only. Every entry covers one CDR3 protein and lists the most common genes and DNA from its rows. The sample contains 500,000 or so distinct CDR3 sequences, 30% to 35% of them found a single time. Approximately 2.3% of the sample goes to the ten largest clones. Material: PBMCs from the stem cell graft donor, obtained from the stem cell graft. The receptors were sampled from a human donor who donated a stem cell graft to a child with aplastic anemia.

This clonotype was counted only a few times. This chain uses TRBV12-5 with TRBJ1-1; D is perhaps TRBD1 (5 bases). V lost 9 bases, J lost 8 bases, and 19 bases lay in between. The germline V gene has CDR1 LGHNT and CDR2 FRNRAP. The length of the CDR3 is 13 residues. For the CDR3, the DNA is TGTGCTAGCCAAGGGGCTCCGGTAGAAGAAGCTTTCTTT. It codes for CASQGAPVEEAFF.

V is TRBV20-1 and J is TRBJ1-5; D perhaps matches TRBD1 (5 bases). CDR3 length equals 12 residues. Germline CDR1 and CDR2: DFQATT and SNEGSKA (reference sequence). V gave up 6 bases and J gave up 5 bases, with 11 bases separating them. This CDR3 is CSAHGGDQPQHF. The CDR3 coding sequence is TGCAGTGCCCATGGGGGGGATCAGCCCCAGCATTTT.

This clonotype showed up just a few times. V usage is TRBV14 and J usage is TRBJ2-3, with TRBD2 matching over 11 bases. The ends lost 1 base at V and 7 bases at J; junction bases unmatched: 7. In germline, CDR1 is SGHDN, CDR2 FVKESK. The CDR3 runs 16 residues. The CDR3 DNA reads as TGTGCCAGCAGCCAAGCGGCTAGCGGGAGGCCCTATACGCAGTATTTT. This encodes CASSQAASGRPYTQYF.

This chain uses TRBV7-2 with TRBJ2-7, with D possibly being TRBD1 (7 bases). This CDR3 spans 15 amino acids. Germline V gene data show CDR1 as SGHTA and CDR2 as FQGNSA. V lost 5 bases, J lost 4 bases, and 18 bases lay in between. CDR3 in DNA: TGTGCCAGCAGCCGGACAGGACGCGGGGCGTACGAGCAGTACTTC. It specifies CASSRTGRGAYEQYF.

The CDR3 region is CSATQGNSNQPQHF. The CDR3 coding sequence is TGCAGTGCAACGCAGGGAAATAGCAATCAGCCCCAGCATTTT. The V call is TRBV20-1, the J call TRBJ1-5, with D possibly matching TRBD1 (5 bases). CDR3 size: 14 residues. CDR1 and CDR2 from the germline V gene are DFQATT and SNEGSKA (reference sequence). The V end lost 6 bases, the J end lost 0 bases, and 12 bases lay between the germline ends.

The rearrangement uses TRBV11-3 and TRBJ1-6, with no clear D. The V end lost 0 bases, the J end lost 5 bases, and 14 bases lay between the germline ends. This CDR3 region has 17 residues. Germline V lookup: CDR1 SGHNT, CDR2 YENEEA. The CDR3 is CASSLDGYGSDNSPLHF. The CDR3 DNA follows: TGTGCCAGCAGCTTAGATGGGTACGGGTCGGATAATTCACCCCTCCACTTT.

CDR3 in DNA: TGTGCCAGCAGCCTGGGACTTAAAGCCAAAAACATTCAGTACTTC. Its translation: CASSLGLKAKNIQYF. The chain links TRBV5-4 to TRBJ2-4, with TRBD2 as a possible D gene (6 bases). Trimming left V 4 bases short and J 0 bases short, with 11 bases between. The V gene's germline CDR1 is SGHNT and CDR2 YYREEE (reference sequence). The CDR3 contains 15 residues.

This clonotype has a handful of counts. V and J are TRBV11-3 and TRBJ2-6; possible D gene TRBD2, 5 bases. Germline V CDR1 and CDR2: SGHNT, YENEEA. Trimming took off 2 bases at V and 0 bases at J, with 8 bases between the two ends. The CDR3 is 16 residues long. In DNA, the CDR3 is TGTGCCAGCAGCTTATCCGGGGTCTCTGGGGCCAACGTCCTGACTTTC. Translated: CASSLSGVSGANVLTF.

A few counts support this clonotype. The chain employs TRBV12-3 or TRBV12-4 and TRBJ1-6, with unresolved D. The CDR3 spans 16 residues. The V end lost 3 bases, the J end lost 10 bases, and 19 bases lay between the germline ends. The CDR3 DNA reads TGTGCCAGCAGTTTTTCAGTTGGCCAGTTCGGGTCACCCCTCCACTTT. Protein: CASSFSVGQFGSPLHF.

The genes are TRBV7-9 and TRBJ2-3, with D uncertain. With 2 bases removed from V and 9 bases from J, the gap between germline ends came to 9 bases. The germline V gene encodes CDR1 SEHNR and CDR2 FQNEAQ (reference sequence). The CDR3 contains 12 residues. Here the CDR3 reads CASSLFGDTQYF. CDR3 in DNA: TGTGCCAGCAGCTTATTCGGAGACACGCAGTATTTT.

This clonotype was detected a few times. The J gene is TRBJ2-1, the V gene TRBV20-1; 8 bases are shared with TRBD2. Germline V gives CDR1 DFQATT, CDR2 SNEGSKA (reference sequence). The CDR3 length is 14 residues. The V gene end was trimmed by 7 bases and the J gene end by 4 bases; junction bases not matched to a gene: 9. CDR3 loop: CSVVETSDYNEQFF. The DNA of the CDR3 is TGCAGTGTGGTCGAGACTAGCGATTACAATGAGCAGTTCTTC.

This clonotype was picked up one time. The chain has TRBV5-4 and TRBJ2-1; perhaps TRBD1 as D (8 bases). The V gene's germline CDR1 is SGHNT and CDR2 YYREEE (reference sequence). The germline V and J ends were trimmed by 0 bases and 8 bases, with 18 bases remaining between them. The CDR3 is made up of 16 amino acids. The CDR3 coding sequence is TGTGCCAGCAGCTTGGCGGGGCGACAGGGGAGGGATGAGCAGTTCTTC. This codes for CASSLAGRQGRDEQFF.

This clonotype was found a few times. This chain connects TRBV15 to TRBJ1-1; 9 bases fit TRBD1. The germline CDR1 and CDR2 sequences are LNHNV and YYDKDF (reference sequence). V lost 4 bases and J lost 3; bases outside the gene matches: 3. The CDR3 extends over 14 amino acids. The CDR3 nucleotides read TGTGCCACCAGCACGGACAGGGGAGACACTGAAGCTTTCTTT. Translation gives CATSTDRGDTEAFF.

This chain links TRBV12-3 or TRBV12-4 with TRBJ2-1; D unresolved. The germline V and J ends were trimmed by 4 bases and 0 bases, with 19 bases remaining between them. The CDR3 loop spans 18 amino acids. This chain's CDR3 is CASSSMTPGPGSYNEQFF. The CDR3 DNA follows: TGTGCCAGCAGTTCAATGACCCCAGGCCCGGGCTCCTACAATGAGCAGTTCTTC.

This clonotype appeared a few times. The J gene is TRBJ2-1, the V gene TRBV7-2, with 10 bases identical to TRBD2. J lost 14 bases, V lost 0 bases, and 1 base had no gene match. CDR1 and CDR2 (germline): SGHTA, FQGNSA. CDR3 size: 12 residues. The CDR3 spells CASSLATSGKFF. DNA of the CDR3: TGTGCCAGCAGCTTAGCCACTAGCGGGAAGTTCTTC.

Only a few counts were recorded for this clonotype. V gene TRBV6-6 combines with J gene TRBJ2-7, with TRBD1 as a possible D gene (6 bases). The CDR3 consists of 12 residues. Germline V gives CDR1 MNHNY, CDR2 SVGAGI (reference sequence). The ends were cut back, 6 bases at V and 7 bases at J, with 13 bases in the middle. This CDR3 is CASRQGQGEQYF. CDR3 nucleotides: TGTGCCAGCAGACAAGGGCAGGGGGAGCAGTACTTC.

The gene calls are TRBV18 and TRBJ1-1; tentatively, D is TRBD1 (6 bases). Germline CDR1 KGHSH, CDR2 LQKENI. V lost 1 base to trimming and J lost 1 base, with 16 bases between them. The CDR3 runs to 17 residues. CDR3 region: CASSPRLGGRSNTEAFF. Here the CDR3 DNA reads TGTGCCAGCTCACCACGATTGGGGGGCCGATCGAACACTGAAGCTTTCTTT.

V usage is TRBV29-1 and J usage is TRBJ1-2, with D uncertain. Germline V gene sequence: CDR1 SQVTM, CDR2 ANQGSEA. The CDR3 is 13 amino acids. V dropped 4 bases and J dropped 6 bases, with 15 bases sitting between them. The CDR3 region is CSVGGSGFDGYTF. The CDR3 DNA reads as TGCAGCGTTGGAGGGTCGGGATTTGATGGCTACACCTTC.

The V gene is TRBV14, the J gene TRBJ2-4; D uncertain. The CDR3 loop spans 14 amino acids. Germline assignment: CDR1 SGHDN and CDR2 FVKESK. Between the trimmed V and J ends, which lost 2 bases and 5 bases, there was a span of 10 bases. DNA for the CDR3: TGTGCCAGCAGCCAACTGGGGTCAGAAAACATTCAGTACTTC. It codes for CASSQLGSENIQYF.

This clonotype was picked up a small number of times. The genes are TRBV6-1 and TRBJ1-2, with 12 bases matching TRBD1. The CDR3 totals 16 residues. Looked up from germline, CDR1 is MNHNS and CDR2 is SASEGT. With 8 bases clipped from V and 8 bases from J, the junction kept 15 bases outside the gene matches. CDR3 in DNA: TGTGCCAGCGGTCCGGGGACAGGGGGCCTTCTTGGGGGCTACACCTTC. It specifies CASGPGTGGLLGGYTF.

Only a few counts were recorded for this clonotype. The chain is built from TRBV18 and TRBJ2-5, with a weak D call TRBD1 (5 bases). Germline V gives CDR1 KGHSH, CDR2 LQKENI. V gave up 6 bases and J gave up 4 bases, with 15 bases separating them. This CDR3 has 14 amino acids. CDR3 bases: TGTGCCAGCTCGGCGACAGCTATTGGAGAGACCCAGTACTTC. This encodes CASSATAIGETQYF.

The gene calls are TRBV7-8 and TRBJ1-1, with D tentatively TRBD1 (5 bases). The CDR3 contains 13 residues. V was clipped by 1 base and J by 8 bases, with 11 bases between them. Germline V lookup: CDR1 SGHVS, CDR2 FQNEAQ. DNA of the CDR3: TGTGCCAGCAGCTTAGTAGTGGCAGGGGAAGCTTTCTTT. Protein: CASSLVVAGEAFF.

The sample holds a few counts of this clonotype. This chain uses TRBV29-1 with TRBJ2-4; a weak D match, TRBD2 (6 bases). Germline CDR1 and CDR2: SQVTM and ANQGSEA. This CDR3 comprises 12 residues. V lost 6 bases and J 5 bases, leaving 11 bases between the germline ends. The CDR3 DNA sequence: TGCAGCGTAGCGTGGGGGGAAAACATTCAGTACTTC. This codes for CSVAWGENIQYF.

The chain is built from TRBV20-1 and TRBJ2-2, with 8 nucleotides matching TRBD1. The germline gives CDR1 DFQATT, CDR2 SNEGSKA (reference sequence). The length of the CDR3 is 13 residues. V lost 6 bases to trimming and J lost 4 bases; unmatched junction nucleotides: 4. For the CDR3, the DNA is TGCAGTGCCCGGACAGGGACCACCGGGGAGCTGTTTTTT. It is translated as CSARTGTTGELFF.

The sample holds a few counts of this clonotype. The chain couples TRBV15 to TRBJ1-1; D is undetermined. This CDR3 spans 14 amino acids. Germline loops: CDR1 LNHNV, CDR2 YYDKDF (reference sequence). V dropped 0 bases and J dropped 5 bases, with 10 bases sitting between them. This CDR3 is CATSRDRLWTEAFF. DNA for the CDR3: TGTGCCACCAGCAGAGACAGGCTGTGGACTGAAGCTTTCTTT.

This clonotype was seen more than once but under ten times. The chain uses TRBV20-1 and TRBJ1-1; no firm D call. The CDR3 totals 13 residues. Trimming shortened V by 5 bases and J by 6 bases, and 16 bases separated the two germline ends. Germline assignment: CDR1 DFQATT and CDR2 SNEGSKA (reference sequence). The CDR3 DNA reads TGCAGTGCTCCCCCTCGGTTAGCGGCTGAAGCTTTCTTT. Encoded protein: CSAPPRLAAEAFF.

The rearrangement uses TRBV20-1 and TRBJ2-3, with unresolved D. In germline, CDR1 is DFQATT, CDR2 SNEGSKA (reference sequence). V lost 0 bases and J 2 bases, leaving 9 bases between the germline ends. This CDR3 is built from 14 residues. The CDR3 loop is CSAREARATDTQYF. In DNA form, the CDR3 reads TGCAGTGCTAGAGAGGCAAGGGCCACAGATACGCAGTATTTT.

This chain connects TRBV5-1 to TRBJ2-3, with 8 nucleotides matching TRBD2. The CDR3 runs to 15 residues. CDR1 is SGHRS and CDR2 is YFSETQ in the germline V gene. The ends lost 4 bases at V and 0 bases at J; junction bases unmatched: 4. The DNA of the CDR3 is TGCGCCAGCAGCCAAGGGACTAGGAGCACAGATACGCAGTATTTT. Its protein product is CASSQGTRSTDTQYF.